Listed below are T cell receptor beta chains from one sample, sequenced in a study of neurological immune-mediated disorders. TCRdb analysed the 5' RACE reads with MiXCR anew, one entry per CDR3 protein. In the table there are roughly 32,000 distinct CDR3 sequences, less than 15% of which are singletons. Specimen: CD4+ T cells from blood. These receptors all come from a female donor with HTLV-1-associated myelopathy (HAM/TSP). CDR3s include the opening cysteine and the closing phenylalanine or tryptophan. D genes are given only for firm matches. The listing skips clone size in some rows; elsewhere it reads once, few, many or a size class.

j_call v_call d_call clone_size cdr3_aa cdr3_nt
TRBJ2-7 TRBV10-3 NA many CAISRQDAYEQYF TGTGCCATCAGCCGGCAGGACGCTTACGAGCAGTACTTC
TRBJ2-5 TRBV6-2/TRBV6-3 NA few CASTRQQETQYF TGTGCCAGTACACGACAGCAAGAGACCCAGTACTTC
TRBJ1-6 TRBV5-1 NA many CASSLNGQGGSLHF TGCGCCAGCAGCTTGAACGGGCAGGGTGGTTCCCTCCACTTT
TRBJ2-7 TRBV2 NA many CASSLEAGSSYEQYF TGTGCCAGCAGCTTAGAGGCGGGAAGCTCCTACGAGCAGTACTTC
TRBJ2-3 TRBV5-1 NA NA CASSFLGGPITDTQYF TGCGCCAGCAGCTTCCTTGGGGGACCAATCACAGATACGCAGTATTTT
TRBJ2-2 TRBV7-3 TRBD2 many CASSHSGGDTGELFF TGTGCCAGCAGCCATAGCGGGGGAGACACCGGGGAGCTGTTTTTT
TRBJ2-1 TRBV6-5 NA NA CASSSHGGGETQFF TGTGCCAGTAGTTCGCACGGGGGCGGAGAGACCCAGTTCTTC
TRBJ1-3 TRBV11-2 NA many CASSSTSSGNTIYF TGTGCCAGCAGCTCCACCTCCTCTGGAAACACCATATATTTT
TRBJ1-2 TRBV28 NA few CASRSTGTNYGYTF TGTGCCAGCAGATCGACAGGAACTAACTATGGCTACACCTTC
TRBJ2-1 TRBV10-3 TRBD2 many CAISDPGLAGGYNEQFF TGTGCCATCAGTGACCCCGGACTAGCGGGGGGGTACAATGAGCAGTTCTTC
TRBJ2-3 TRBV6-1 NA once CASSTLRADKQYF TGTGCCAGCAGTACCCTTCGGGCAGATAAGCAGTATTTT
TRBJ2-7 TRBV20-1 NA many CSASSTVSRYEQYF TGCAGTGCTTCATCGACAGTGAGCAGGTACGAGCAGTACTTC
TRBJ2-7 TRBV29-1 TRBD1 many CSVLQGDGYEQYF TGCAGCGTCTTACAGGGGGATGGTTACGAGCAGTACTTC
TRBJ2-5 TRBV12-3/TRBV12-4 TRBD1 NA CASSLERGLGTQYF TGTGCCAGCAGCCTAGAGAGGGGGCTAGGGACCCAGTACTTC
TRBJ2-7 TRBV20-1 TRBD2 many CSASPASGSQAYEQYF TGCAGTGCTAGTCCGGCTAGCGGGAGTCAGGCCTACGAGCAGTACTTC
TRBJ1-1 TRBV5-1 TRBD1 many CASSLVTGTNTEAFF TGCGCCAGCAGCTTGGTGACAGGGACCAACACTGAAGCTTTCTTT
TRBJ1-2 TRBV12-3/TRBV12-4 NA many CASSLGRDYGYTF TGTGCCAGCAGTTTAGGCAGGGACTATGGCTACACCTTC
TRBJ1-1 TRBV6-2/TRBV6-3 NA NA CASNRALNTEAFF TGTGCCAGCAACAGGGCCTTGAACACTGAAGCTTTCTTT
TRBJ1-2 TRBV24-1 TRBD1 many CATSDPGQGVYGYTF TGTGCCACCAGTGATCCGGGACAGGGTGTCTATGGCTACACCTTC
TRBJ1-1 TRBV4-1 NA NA CASSQPKGAGFGAFF TGCGCCAGCAGCCAACCGAAAGGGGCAGGGTTCGGAGCTTTCTTT
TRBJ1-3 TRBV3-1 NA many CASFGQTLSGNTIYF TGTGCCAGCTTCGGACAGACTCTCTCTGGAAACACCATATATTTT
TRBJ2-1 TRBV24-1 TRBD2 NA CATSDPGTSGRGLNEQFF TGTGCCACCAGTGATCCCGGGACTAGCGGGAGGGGTTTAAATGAGCAGTTCTTC
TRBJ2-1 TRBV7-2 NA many CASTTSSGFYNEQFF TGTGCCAGCACCACCTCAAGCGGATTCTACAATGAGCAGTTCTTC
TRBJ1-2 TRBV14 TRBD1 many CASSQYSMDRVNYGYTF TGTGCCAGCAGCCAGTACTCTATGGACAGGGTTAACTATGGCTACACCTTC
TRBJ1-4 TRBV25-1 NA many CASSGIASGLVGEKLFF TGTGCCAGCAGTGGAATTGCGTCAGGGTTAGTCGGTGAAAAACTGTTTTTT
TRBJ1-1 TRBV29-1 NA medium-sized CTGIGGGNTEAFF TGCACCGGGATAGGGGGTGGGAACACTGAAGCTTTCTTT
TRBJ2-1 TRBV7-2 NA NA CASSFYICSAQGLLYNEQFF NA
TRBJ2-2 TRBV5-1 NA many CASSPTGRGDTGELFF TGCGCCAGCAGCCCCACAGGGCGAGGTGACACCGGGGAGCTGTTTTTT
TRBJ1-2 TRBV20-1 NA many CSARDPQGFYGYTF TGCAGTGCTAGAGATCCCCAGGGCTTTTATGGCTACACCTTC
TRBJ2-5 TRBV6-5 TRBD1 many CASSQDRGGTQYF TGTGCCAGCAGCCAAGACAGGGGGGGCACCCAGTACTTC
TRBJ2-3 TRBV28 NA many CASSSPGSYTQYF TGTGCCAGCAGTTCCCCCGGGTCGTATACGCAGTATTTT
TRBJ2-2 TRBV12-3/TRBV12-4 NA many CASNKNTGELFF TGTGCCAGCAACAAGAACACCGGGGAGCTGTTTTTT